This TCR beta chain was identified in a study of T cells in Graves' hyperthyroidism and ophthalmopathy. Stable hyperthyroidism: no ophthalmopathy progression over 18 months of follow-up. Reasons for excluding patients were uncontrolled infection, other autoimmune disease, pregnancy or lactation. In making diagnoses, clinical symptoms, serum thyroxine and TRAb, thyroid ultrasound and orbital computed tomography were all used. From more than 9.5 ml of fresh peripheral blood, PBMCs were isolated. Amplified TCR beta CDR3 regions derived from RNA transcripts. With the HTBI primer set, the TCR CDR3 went through a first round of RT-PCR. TCRdb passed the multiplex PCR reads through MiXCR, listing each CDR3 protein once. The sample comprises hundreds of thousands of distinct CDR3 sequences, more than 30% of which are singletons, and 8% to 9% rests with the top ten. Notes on this clonotype: It may be a read error: a sequence one base away is much more abundant.

CDR1 SEHNR and CDR2 FQNEAQ come from the germline V gene (reference sequence). V lost 9 bases and J lost 3, with 15 bases in between. The CDR3 is made up of 14 amino acids. The clonotype was recovered from a young man with Graves' hyperthyroidism. The gene calls are TRBV7-9 and TRBJ1-5; TRBD1 is a possible D gene (5 bases). Sequenced input: blood. The CDR3 is CASSMGQANQPQHF. As DNA, the CDR3 is TGTGCCAGTAGTATGGGGCAGGCCAATCAGCCCCAGCATTTT.